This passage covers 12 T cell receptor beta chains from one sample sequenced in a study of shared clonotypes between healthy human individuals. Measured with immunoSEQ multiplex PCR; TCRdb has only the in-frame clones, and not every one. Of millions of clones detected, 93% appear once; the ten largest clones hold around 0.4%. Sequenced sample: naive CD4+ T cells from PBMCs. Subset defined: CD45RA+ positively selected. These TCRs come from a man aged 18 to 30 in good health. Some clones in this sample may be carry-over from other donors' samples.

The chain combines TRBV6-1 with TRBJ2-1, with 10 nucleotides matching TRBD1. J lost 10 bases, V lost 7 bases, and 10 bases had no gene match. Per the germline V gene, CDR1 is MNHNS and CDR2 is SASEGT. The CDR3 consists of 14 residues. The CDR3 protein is CASTRDRGGEEQFF. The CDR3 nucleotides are TGTGCCAGCACCCGGGACAGGGGTGGAGAAGAGCAGTTCTTC.

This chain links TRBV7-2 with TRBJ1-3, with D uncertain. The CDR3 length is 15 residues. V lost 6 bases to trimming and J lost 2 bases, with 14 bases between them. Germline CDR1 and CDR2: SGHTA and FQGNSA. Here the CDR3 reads CASSSPRSAGNTIYF. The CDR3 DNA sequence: TGTGCCAGCAGTTCCCCCCGCTCGGCTGGAAACACCATATATTTT.

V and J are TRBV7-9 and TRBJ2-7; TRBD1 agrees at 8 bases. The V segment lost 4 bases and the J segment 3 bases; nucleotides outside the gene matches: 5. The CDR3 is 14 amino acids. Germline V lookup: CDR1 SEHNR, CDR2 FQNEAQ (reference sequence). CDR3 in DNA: TGTGCCAGCAGCTACAGGGGGAAAATCTACGAGCAGTACTTC. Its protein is CASSYRGKIYEQYF.

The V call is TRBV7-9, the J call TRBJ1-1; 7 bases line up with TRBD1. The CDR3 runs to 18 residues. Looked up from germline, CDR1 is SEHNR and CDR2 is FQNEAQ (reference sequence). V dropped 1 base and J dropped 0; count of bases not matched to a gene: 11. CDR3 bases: TGTGCCAGCAGCTTAGGGGGAACAGGGGCTGGTGTGAACACTGAAGCTTTCTTT. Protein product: CASSLGGTGAGVNTEAFF.

The CDR3 coding sequence is TGTGCCAGCAGTGCCCCCCGAGCGGGAGGGACCGGGGAGCTGTTTTTT. This encodes CASSAPRAGGTGELFF. The chain employs TRBV6-1 and TRBJ2-2; TRBD2 aligns across 10 bases. Per germline, CDR1 MNHNS and CDR2 SASEGT. The CDR3 has 16 residues. The J segment lost 5 bases and the V segment lost 4 bases, leaving 7 bases of the junction unmatched.

The CDR3 here is CASSDRRTGPTTDTQYF. The CDR3 nucleotides are TGTGCCAGCAGTGATCGTAGGACAGGACCAACCACAGATACGCAGTATTTT. V gene TRBV25-1 combines with J gene TRBJ2-3, with TRBD1 matching over 7 bases. The CDR3 loop spans 17 amino acids. Germline V gene data show CDR1 as MGHDK and CDR2 as SYGVNS. Trimming took 3 bases from V and 2 from J; bases not matched to a gene: 11. Combining the CDR3 with reference TRBV25-1 and TRBJ2-3 gives the whole variable domain EADIYQTPRYLVIGTGKKITLECSQTMGHDKMYWYQQDPGMELHLIHYSYGVNSTEKGDLSSESTVSRIRTEHFPLTLESARPSHTSQYLCASSDRRTGPTTDTQYFGPGTRLTVL.

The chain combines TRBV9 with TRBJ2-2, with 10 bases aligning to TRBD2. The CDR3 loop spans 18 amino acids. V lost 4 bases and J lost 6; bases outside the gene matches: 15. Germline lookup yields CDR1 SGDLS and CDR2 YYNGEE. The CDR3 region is CASSPSSSTSGRAGELFF. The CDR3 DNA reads TGTGCCAGCAGCCCCAGCTCCTCGACTAGCGGGCGGGCCGGGGAGCTGTTTTTT.

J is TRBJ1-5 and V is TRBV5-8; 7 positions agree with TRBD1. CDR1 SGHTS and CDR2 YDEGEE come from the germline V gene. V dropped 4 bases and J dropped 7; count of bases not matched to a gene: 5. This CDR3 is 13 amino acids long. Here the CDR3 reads CASSLTGPQPQHF. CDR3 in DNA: TGTGCCAGCAGCCTGACAGGGCCGCAGCCCCAGCATTTT.

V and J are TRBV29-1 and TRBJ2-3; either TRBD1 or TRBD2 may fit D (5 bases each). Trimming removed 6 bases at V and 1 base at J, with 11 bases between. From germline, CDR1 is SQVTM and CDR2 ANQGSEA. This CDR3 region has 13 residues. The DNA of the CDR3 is TGCAGCGTGGCCCAGGGACGCACAGATACGCAGTATTTT. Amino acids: CSVAQGRTDTQYF.

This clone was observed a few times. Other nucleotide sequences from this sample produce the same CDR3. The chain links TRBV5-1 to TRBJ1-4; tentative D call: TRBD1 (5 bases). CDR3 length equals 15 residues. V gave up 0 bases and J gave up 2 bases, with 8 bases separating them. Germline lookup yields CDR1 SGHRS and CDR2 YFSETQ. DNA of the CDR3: TGCGCCAGCAGCTTGGCCGGGACTACTAATGAAAAACTGTTTTTT. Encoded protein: CASSLAGTTNEKLFF.

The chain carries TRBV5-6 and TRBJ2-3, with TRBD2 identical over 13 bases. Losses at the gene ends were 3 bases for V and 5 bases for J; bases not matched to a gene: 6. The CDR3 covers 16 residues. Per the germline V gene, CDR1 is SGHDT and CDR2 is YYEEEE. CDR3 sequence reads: CASSSPGLAGKDTQYF. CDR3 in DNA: TGTGCCAGCAGCTCGCCGGGACTAGCGGGAAAAGATACGCAGTATTTT.

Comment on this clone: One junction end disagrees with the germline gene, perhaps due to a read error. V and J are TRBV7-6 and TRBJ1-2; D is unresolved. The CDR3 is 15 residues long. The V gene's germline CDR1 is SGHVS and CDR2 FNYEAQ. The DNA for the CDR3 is TGTGCCAGCAGTCCCCTCCTGACCGTCGCCCTCGGATTATCCTTC. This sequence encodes CASSPLLTVALGLSF.